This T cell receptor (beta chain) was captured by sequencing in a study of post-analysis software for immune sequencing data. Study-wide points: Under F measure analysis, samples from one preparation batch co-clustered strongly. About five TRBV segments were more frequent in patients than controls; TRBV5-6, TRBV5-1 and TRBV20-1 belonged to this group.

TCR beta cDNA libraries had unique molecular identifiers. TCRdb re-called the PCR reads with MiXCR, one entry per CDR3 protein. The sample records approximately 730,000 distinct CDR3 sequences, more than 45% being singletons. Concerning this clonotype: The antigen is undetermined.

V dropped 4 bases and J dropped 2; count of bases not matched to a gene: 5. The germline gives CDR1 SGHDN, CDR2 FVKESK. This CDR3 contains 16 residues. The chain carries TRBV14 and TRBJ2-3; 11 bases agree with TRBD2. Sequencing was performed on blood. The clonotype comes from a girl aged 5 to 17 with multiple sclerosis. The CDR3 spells CASSRLGLADTDTQYF. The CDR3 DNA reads TGTGCCAGCAGCCGACTGGGACTAGCGGACACAGATACGCAGTATTTT.